This record concerns one T cell receptor beta chain sequence. A J-beta primer mix and a sample-barcoded 5' primer were used in a second PCR of roughly 6 to 12 cycles. A tag from a template-switch adaptor with 12 random nucleotides marked each cDNA molecule. A single record per CDR3 protein comes from TCRdb applying MiXCR to the 5' RACE reads. The data show some 1.4 million distinct CDR3 sequences, approximately 40% seen once. This entry belongs to a study of blood T cells in healthy people across ages. In the study overall: Template switching caught about one barcoded beta molecule for each two T cells.

The CDR3 spans 13 residues. Germline lookup yields CDR1 DFQATT and CDR2 SNEGSKA (reference sequence). Donor samples were obtained from healthy Caucasian individuals from Russia, aged 6 to 90. The sequencing sample was made of blood. J is TRBJ2-1 and V is TRBV20-1, with 7 positions matching TRBD2. The receptor was isolated from a woman aged 18 to 35 in good health. CDR3 protein: CSGGTPFYNEQFF. CDR3 DNA sequence: TGCAGCGGGGGGACCCCATTCTACAATGAGCAGTTCTTC.